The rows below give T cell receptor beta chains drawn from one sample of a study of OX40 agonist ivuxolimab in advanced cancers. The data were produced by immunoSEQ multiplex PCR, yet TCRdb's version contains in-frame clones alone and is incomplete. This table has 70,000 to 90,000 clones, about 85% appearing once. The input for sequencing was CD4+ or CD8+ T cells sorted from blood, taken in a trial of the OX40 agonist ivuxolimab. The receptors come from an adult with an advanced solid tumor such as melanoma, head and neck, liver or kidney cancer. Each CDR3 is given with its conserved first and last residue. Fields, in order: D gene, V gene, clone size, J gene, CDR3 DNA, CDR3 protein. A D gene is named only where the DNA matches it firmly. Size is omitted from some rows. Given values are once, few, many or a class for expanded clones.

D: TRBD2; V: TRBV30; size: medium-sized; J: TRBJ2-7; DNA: TGTGCCTGGGGATCTCCGGGACTAGCGGGAGCCTACGAGCAGTACTTC; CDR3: CAWGSPGLAGAYEQYF
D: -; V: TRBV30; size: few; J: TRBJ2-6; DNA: TGTGCCTGGAGTGCGACAATGTGGGGCGTCCTGACTTTC; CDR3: CAWSATMWGVLTF
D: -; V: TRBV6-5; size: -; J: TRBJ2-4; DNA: TGTGCCAGCAGTCCGGACCCGCGGAACATTCAGTACTTC; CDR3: CASSPDPRNIQYF
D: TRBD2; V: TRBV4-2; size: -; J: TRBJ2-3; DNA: TGTGCCAGCAGCCAAGCGGGGGGGTCAGATACGCAGTATTTT; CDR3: CASSQAGGSDTQYF
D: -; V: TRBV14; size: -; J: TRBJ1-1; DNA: TGTGCCAGCAGCCACCAGGACGCTTCTCCTAGTATCTTT; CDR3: CASSHQDASPSIF
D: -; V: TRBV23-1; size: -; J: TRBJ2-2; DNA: TGCGCCAGCAGTCAGTCCAGGTACACCGGGGAGCTGTTTTTT; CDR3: CASSQSRYTGELFF
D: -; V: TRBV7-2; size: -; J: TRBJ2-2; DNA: TGTGCCAGCAGCTTCTCCGGGACTCCGGAGCTGTTTTTT; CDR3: CASSFSGTPELFF
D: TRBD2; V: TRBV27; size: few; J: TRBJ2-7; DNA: TGTGCCAGCAGTTCCCGAGGGACTAGCGGCACCTACGAGCAGTACTTC; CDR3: CASSSRGTSGTYEQYF
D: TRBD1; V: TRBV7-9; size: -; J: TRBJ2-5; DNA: TGTGCCAGCAGCAGGGACAGGGAGGAGACCCAGTACTTC; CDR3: CASSRDREETQYF
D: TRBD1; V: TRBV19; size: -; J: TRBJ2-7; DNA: TGTGCCAGTAGTATCGGGACAGAGAACTACGAGCAGTACTTC; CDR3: CASSIGTENYEQYF
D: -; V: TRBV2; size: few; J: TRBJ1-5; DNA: TGTGCCAGCGGGAAGGACATGCAGTATCAGCCCCAGCATTTT; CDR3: CASGKDMQYQPQHF
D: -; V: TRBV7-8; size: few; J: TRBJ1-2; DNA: TGTGCCAGCAGCTTAGGGACAGCATCTAACTATGGCTACACCTTC; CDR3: CASSLGTASNYGYTF
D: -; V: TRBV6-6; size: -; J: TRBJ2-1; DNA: TGTGCCAGCAGTTATGGCGAACATACCTACAATGAGCAGTTCTTC; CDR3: CASSYGEHTYNEQFF
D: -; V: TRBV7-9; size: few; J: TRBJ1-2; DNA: TGTGCCAGCAGCTCGTCGGACAGTAACTATGGCTACACCTTC; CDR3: CASSSSDSNYGYTF
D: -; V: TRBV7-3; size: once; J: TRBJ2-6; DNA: TGTGCCAGCAGCCGGGACGGCAGCTCCGGGGCCAACGTCCTGACTTTC; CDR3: CASSRDGSSGANVLTF
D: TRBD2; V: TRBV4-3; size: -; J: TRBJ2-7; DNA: TGCGCCAGCAGCCAAGGGCGGGAGCTACCCTACGAGCAGTACTTC; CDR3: CASSQGRELPYEQYF
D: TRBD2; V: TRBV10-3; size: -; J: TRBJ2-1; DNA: TGTGCCTCCGGACCAACTAGCGGTTACAATGAGCAGTTCTTC; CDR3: CASGPTSGYNEQFF
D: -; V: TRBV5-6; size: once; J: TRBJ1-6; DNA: TGTGCCAGCAGCTTGGAACAGACAAATTCACCCCTCCACTTT; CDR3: CASSLEQTNSPLHF
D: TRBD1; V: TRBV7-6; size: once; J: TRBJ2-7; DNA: TGTGCCAGCAGCTTAGCCGGGACAGGCGCCTACGAGCAGTACTTC; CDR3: CASSLAGTGAYEQYF
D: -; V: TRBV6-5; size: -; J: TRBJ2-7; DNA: TGTGCCAGCAGTTATTCCGACGGAAGCTCCTACGAGCAGTACTTC; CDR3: CASSYSDGSSYEQYF
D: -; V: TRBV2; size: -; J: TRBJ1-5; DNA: TGTGCCAGCAGTGAGGGAACTAATCAGCCCCAGCATTTT; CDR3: CASSEGTNQPQHF
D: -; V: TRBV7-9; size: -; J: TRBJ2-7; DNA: TGTGCCAGCAGCCCCCCGTGGACGGGGAAGGACGAGCAGTACTTC; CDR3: CASSPPWTGKDEQYF
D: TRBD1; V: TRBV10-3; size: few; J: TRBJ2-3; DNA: TGTGCCATCAGAGACTCCGGGCTAGGGGGCCCAGATACGCAGTATTTT; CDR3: CAIRDSGLGGPDTQYF
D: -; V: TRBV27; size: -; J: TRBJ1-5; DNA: TGTGCCAGCAGTAGTCATTCGGGGGGAAACAATCAGCCCCAGCATTTT; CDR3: CASSSHSGGNNQPQHF
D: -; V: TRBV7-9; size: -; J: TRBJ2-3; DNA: TGTGCCAGCAGCCGAGTCACATCCAGCACAGATACGCAGTATTTT; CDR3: CASSRVTSSTDTQYF
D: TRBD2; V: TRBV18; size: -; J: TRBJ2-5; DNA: TGTGCCAGCTCACCATCGGGAGGGAATCTTCAAGAGACCCAGTACTTC; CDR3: CASSPSGGNLQETQYF
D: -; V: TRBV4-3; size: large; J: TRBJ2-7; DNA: TGCGCCAGCAGCCAAGCAACAGGTGGGGCCTACGAGCAGTACTTC; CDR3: CASSQATGGAYEQYF
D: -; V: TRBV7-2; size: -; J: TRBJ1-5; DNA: TGTGCCAGCAGCTTAGGGGGACTAGGTCAGCCCCAGCATTTT; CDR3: CASSLGGLGQPQHF
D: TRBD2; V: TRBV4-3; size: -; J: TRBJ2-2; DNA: TGCGCCAGCAGCCAAGGACTGCTAGCGGGATCGAACACCGGGGAGCTGTTTTTT; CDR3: CASSQGLLAGSNTGELFF
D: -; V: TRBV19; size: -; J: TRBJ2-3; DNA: TGTGCCAGTAGTCCCGTCACGGCCGAAGATACGCAGTATTTT; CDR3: CASSPVTAEDTQYF
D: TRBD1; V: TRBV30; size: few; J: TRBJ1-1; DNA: TGTGCCTTAGAAACAGGGGGGACTGAAGCTTTCTTT; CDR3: CALETGGTEAFF
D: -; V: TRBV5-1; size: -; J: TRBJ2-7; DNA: TGCGCCAGCAGCTTGAGGGAGGGAGGGGGATTCTACGAGCAGTACTTC; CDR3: CASSLREGGGFYEQYF
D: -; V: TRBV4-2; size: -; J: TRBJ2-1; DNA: TGTGCCAGCAGCCAAGAAGGCCAGGGAATTCCCAATGAGCAGTTCTTC; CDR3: CASSQEGQGIPNEQFF
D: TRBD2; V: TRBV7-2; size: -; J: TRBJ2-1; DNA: TGTGCCAGCAGCTTAATACCTAGCGGGAGGGGCAATGAGCAGTTCTTC; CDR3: CASSLIPSGRGNEQFF
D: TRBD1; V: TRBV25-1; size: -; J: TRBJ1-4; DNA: TGTGCCAGCAGAGGACAGGGGGCGCCCACTAATGAAAAACTGTTTTTT; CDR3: CASRGQGAPTNEKLFF
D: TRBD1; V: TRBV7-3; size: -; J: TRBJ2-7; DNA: TGTGCCAGCAGTTCCGAAACAGGGGGCGAGCAGTACTTC; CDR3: CASSSETGGEQYF
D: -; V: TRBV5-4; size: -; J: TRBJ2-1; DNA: TGTGCCAGCAGCCTCGGGACGCCCGAATCTGAGCAGTTCTTC; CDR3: CASSLGTPESEQFF
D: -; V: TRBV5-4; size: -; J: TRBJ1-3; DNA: TGTGCCAGCAGCTCTTCTCCGGGGGTTTTAAACACCATATATTTT; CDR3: CASSSSPGVLNTIYF
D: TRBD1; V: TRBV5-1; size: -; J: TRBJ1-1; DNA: TGCGCCAGCAGCCCGGGACAGGGTGGGGGCACTGAAGCTTTCTTT; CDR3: CASSPGQGGGTEAFF
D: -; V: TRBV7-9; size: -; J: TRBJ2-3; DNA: TGTGCCAGCAGCTTCTGGACGGGAACCCCCACAGATACGCAGTATTTT; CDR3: CASSFWTGTPTDTQYF
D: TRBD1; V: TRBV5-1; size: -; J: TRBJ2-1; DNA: TGCGCCAGCAGCGCCGCCGGGACAGGGTCCTACAATGAGCAGTTCTTC; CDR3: CASSAAGTGSYNEQFF
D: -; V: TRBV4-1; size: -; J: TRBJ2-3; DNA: TGCGCCAGCAGCCAACCGGTGGGGGTTACAGATACGCAGTATTTT; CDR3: CASSQPVGVTDTQYF